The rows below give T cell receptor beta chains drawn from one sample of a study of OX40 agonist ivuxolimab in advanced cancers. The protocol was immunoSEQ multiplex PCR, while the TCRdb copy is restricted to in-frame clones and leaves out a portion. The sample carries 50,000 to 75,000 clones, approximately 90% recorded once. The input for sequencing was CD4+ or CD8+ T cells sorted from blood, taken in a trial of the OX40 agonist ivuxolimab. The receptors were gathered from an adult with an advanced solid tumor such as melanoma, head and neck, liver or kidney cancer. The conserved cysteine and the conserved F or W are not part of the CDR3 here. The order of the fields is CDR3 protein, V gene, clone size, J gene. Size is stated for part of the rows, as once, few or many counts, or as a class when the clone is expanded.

CDR3: ASSVGVSGNTIY
V: TRBV9
size: NA
J: TRBJ1-3

CDR3: ASSLYTPNEQF
V: TRBV27
size: once
J: TRBJ2-1

CDR3: ASSLNPGVPYEQY
V: TRBV7-6
size: NA
J: TRBJ2-7

CDR3: SVETGEAYEQY
V: TRBV29-1
size: NA
J: TRBJ2-7

CDR3: ASRDNTDTQY
V: TRBV7-3
size: NA
J: TRBJ2-3

CDR3: ASSTQGASYNEQF
V: TRBV19
size: NA
J: TRBJ2-1

CDR3: ASKIGGFSYEQY
V: TRBV27
size: NA
J: TRBJ2-7

CDR3: ASSETSTNEQF
V: TRBV9
size: NA
J: TRBJ2-1

CDR3: ASSESTTRYNEQF
V: TRBV10-1
size: NA
J: TRBJ2-1

CDR3: ASSLAGTGDEQY
V: TRBV7-6
size: once
J: TRBJ2-7

CDR3: ASSFRASGNTIY
V: TRBV5-5
size: once
J: TRBJ1-3

CDR3: ASSLGRPYEQY
V: TRBV5-1
size: NA
J: TRBJ2-7

CDR3: ASSQDRGAREQY
V: TRBV4-1
size: NA
J: TRBJ2-7

CDR3: ASSFSALVGQPQH
V: TRBV27
size: NA
J: TRBJ1-5

CDR3: ASSLPAGYGYT
V: TRBV7-9
size: once
J: TRBJ1-2

CDR3: ASTLVAGGGGEQY
V: TRBV19
size: NA
J: TRBJ2-7

CDR3: ASSYSAGGPSYEQY
V: TRBV6-6
size: NA
J: TRBJ2-7

CDR3: AIGQGLYNEQF
V: TRBV19
size: NA
J: TRBJ2-1

CDR3: ASRGPEQY
V: TRBV2
size: NA
J: TRBJ2-7

CDR3: ASSTTGTLIGGD
V: TRBV2
size: NA
J: TRBJ2-5

CDR3: AWTPGQGIFYEQY
V: TRBV30
size: NA
J: TRBJ2-7

CDR3: ASSSGGLLGGYT
V: TRBV7-6
size: NA
J: TRBJ1-2

CDR3: ASGPSGATGELF
V: TRBV7-3
size: NA
J: TRBJ2-2

CDR3: ASSLRQGTDEQY
V: TRBV5-1
size: NA
J: TRBJ2-7

CDR3: ATSRTVNTEAF
V: TRBV15
size: NA
J: TRBJ1-1

CDR3: ASSEQGAAQY
V: TRBV27
size: NA
J: TRBJ2-7

CDR3: ASSLRTGNYEQY
V: TRBV5-1
size: once
J: TRBJ2-7

CDR3: AAGMPQH
V: TRBV10-3
size: NA
J: TRBJ1-5

CDR3: ASRRTSGILLLSTDTQY
V: TRBV27
size: NA
J: TRBJ2-3

CDR3: ASSWGQSYEQY
V: TRBV5-1
size: once
J: TRBJ2-7

CDR3: ASTGGAGVNTGELF
V: TRBV2
size: NA
J: TRBJ2-2

CDR3: ASSMGARPPTEAF
V: TRBV19
size: NA
J: TRBJ1-1

CDR3: ASSPWTGGLTEAF
V: TRBV7-2
size: NA
J: TRBJ1-1

CDR3: ASSHPGQRTSGSYNEQF
V: TRBV19
size: NA
J: TRBJ2-1

CDR3: ASRPGTSGETQY
V: TRBV27
size: NA
J: TRBJ2-5

CDR3: ASSPVISNTEAF
V: TRBV7-9
size: NA
J: TRBJ1-1

CDR3: ASSLGGGTNNEQF
V: TRBV5-4
size: NA
J: TRBJ2-1

CDR3: ASSIMAGDEQY
V: TRBV27
size: NA
J: TRBJ2-7

CDR3: ASSPTPGAATGYT
V: TRBV7-9
size: NA
J: TRBJ1-2

CDR3: ASSPGGVYEQY
V: TRBV7-6
size: NA
J: TRBJ2-7

CDR3: ASRDGTSGIYEQY
V: TRBV2
size: NA
J: TRBJ2-7

CDR3: ASSAGEAGSSTDTQY
V: TRBV9
size: NA
J: TRBJ2-3

CDR3: ASMVEQGDSYGYT
V: TRBV2
size: NA
J: TRBJ1-2

CDR3: ASSGDRFDGELF
V: TRBV9
size: NA
J: TRBJ2-2

CDR3: ASSQERGGSHGYT
V: TRBV14
size: NA
J: TRBJ1-2

CDR3: ASSLSMDRPFDQPQH
V: TRBV5-5
size: NA
J: TRBJ1-5

CDR3: ASSLPPGDQF
V: TRBV13
size: NA
J: TRBJ2-1

CDR3: ASSLVGGYEQY
V: TRBV11-2
size: NA
J: TRBJ2-7

CDR3: ASSSPGQGKYEQY
V: TRBV27
size: NA
J: TRBJ2-7

CDR3: ASSTLGATYNEQF
V: TRBV7-3
size: NA
J: TRBJ2-1

CDR3: ASSLTSRNQETQY
V: TRBV7-6
size: NA
J: TRBJ2-5

CDR3: SVGRPNTGELF
V: TRBV29-1
size: once
J: TRBJ2-2

CDR3: ASSLTSGSDEQF
V: TRBV5-8
size: NA
J: TRBJ2-1

CDR3: ASSQFHNEQF
V: TRBV4-1
size: once
J: TRBJ2-1

CDR3: SVPQTGILNTGELF
V: TRBV29-1
size: NA
J: TRBJ2-2

CDR3: ASSVDDTGELF
V: TRBV9
size: NA
J: TRBJ2-2

CDR3: ASSFGPTGEKAF
V: TRBV27
size: NA
J: TRBJ1-1

CDR3: AWSAAGVDEQY
V: TRBV30
size: once
J: TRBJ2-7